The present entry profiles one T cell receptor (beta chain) with its context. Its antigen remains unidentified. The UMIs contained a 6-nucleotide sample barcode. They were added by template switching during cDNA synthesis. Amplification of TCRalpha and TCRbeta cDNA involved two nested PCRs that ran for approximately 16 and 9 cycles. TCRdb reprocessed the 5' RACE reads, keeping one entry per CDR3 protein, no DNA. The sample includes roughly 200,000 distinct CDR3 sequences. This sample stems from a study of monozygotic twins with inflammatory bowel disease. Regarding the study as a whole: Patient repertoire variability may have increased through differing immunosuppressive treatments. A single strong clonotype or signal linked to IBD was not supported.

The CDR3 is 15 residues long. Germline loops: CDR1 ENHRY, CDR2 SYGVKD. The chain couples TRBV10-3 to TRBJ2-7; TCRdb calls TRBD1, which cannot be checked without DNA. This receptor was identified in a human donor with ulcerative colitis or Crohn's disease, or a healthy co-twin of an affected twin (not recorded which). Sample: blood. CDR3: CAIGGAGTGSYEQYF.